These 30 T cell receptor beta chains originate from one sample sequenced in a study of cytomegalovirus exposure and HLA in healthy donors. The PCR ran on 60 Vbeta and 13 Jbeta primers. Produced via immunoSEQ multiplex PCR; TCRdb's table is partial and in-frame only. The sample yields over 100,000 clones, approximately 85% seen once. The specimen sequenced was PBMCs. The receptor source for this set is a woman between 50 and 59 years old in good health and CMV-seropositive.

This rearrangement joins TRBV11-2 to TRBJ2-1, with TRBD2 identical over 11 bases. Germline lookup yields CDR1 SGHAT and CDR2 FQNNGV. This CDR3 has 15 residues. Germline trimming cut 0 bases from V and 10 bases from J; bases unmatched to any gene: 5. The CDR3 sequence: CASSLELAGGQEQFF. CDR3 in DNA: TGTGCCAGCAGCTTAGAATTAGCGGGGGGGCAGGAGCAGTTCTTC.

J is TRBJ1-5 and V is TRBV7-8, with TRBD1 as a possible D gene (5 bases). Trimming cost V 8 bases and J 0 bases, with 11 bases left between them. The CDR3 runs to 14 residues. Germline V gene data show CDR1 as SGHVS and CDR2 as FQNEAQ. The CDR3 bases are TGTGCCAGCGTCCAGGGATATAGCAATCAGCCCCAGCATTTT. It is translated as CASVQGYSNQPQHF.

CDR3 sequence (DNA): TGTGCCAGCAGTTTAGAGGCCCCCGTGACAGGGACAGGAAACACCATATATTTT. Protein: CASSLEAPVTGTGNTIYF. The chain is built from TRBV27 and TRBJ1-3, with 7 bases fitting TRBD1. CDR1 is MNHEY and CDR2 is SMNVEV in the germline V gene (reference sequence). CDR3 length: 18 amino acids. J lost 4 bases, V lost 2 bases, and 14 bases had no gene match.

This clone came up once. The chain is built from TRBV11-2 and TRBJ2-7; 7 bases are a match to TRBD2. The germline V gene encodes CDR1 SGHAT and CDR2 FQNNGV. With 2 bases clipped from V and 0 bases from J, the junction kept 10 bases outside the gene matches. This CDR3 has 17 residues. DNA of the CDR3: TGTGCCAGCAGCTTATTTAGGCTAGCGGCTCTCTCCTACGAGCAGTACTTC. This encodes CASSLFRLAALSYEQYF.

V gene TRBV6-6 combines with J gene TRBJ2-2; tentatively, D is TRBD1 (6 bases). This CDR3 region has 16 residues. Trimming took 2 bases from V and 1 from J, leaving 11 bases between them. Per germline, CDR1 MNHNY and CDR2 SVGAGI (reference sequence). The CDR3, as DNA: TGTGCCAGCAGTTACGCTGGACAGCTGAACACCGGGGAGCTGTTTTTT. Amino acids: CASSYAGQLNTGELFF.

The chain joins TRBV6-1 to TRBJ2-1; 7 bases align to TRBD1. This CDR3 is 9 amino acids long. CDR1 MNHNS and CDR2 SASEGT come from the germline V gene. Trimming at V came to 9 bases and at J to 14 bases, leaving 4 bases not matched to a gene. Here the CDR3 DNA reads TGTGCCAGTCGAGGGGGCGAGTTCTTC. This codes for CASRGGEFF.

The CDR3 sequence: CASSSSTAGLFYGYTF. The CDR3 bases are TGTGCCAGCAGCTCATCCACGGCAGGGTTGTTCTATGGCTACACCTTC. The chain carries TRBV7-9 and TRBJ1-2; maybe TRBD1 (5 bases). Trimming shortened V by 4 bases and J by 4 bases, and 19 bases separated the two germline ends. The CDR3 length is 16 residues. Germline values: CDR1 SEHNR, CDR2 FQNEAQ (reference sequence).

The genes are TRBV10-3 and TRBJ2-2; D is unclear. Germline loops: CDR1 ENHRY, CDR2 SYGVKD. The CDR3 totals 14 residues. Trimming pared 4 bases from V and 4 bases from J, leaving 10 bases between. CDR3 sequence: CAISVLQTTGELFF. The CDR3 DNA sequence: TGTGCCATCAGTGTATTACAGACCACCGGGGAGCTGTTTTTT.

This clone was seen once. The chain has TRBV27 and TRBJ1-1; no clear D gene. V was shortened by 2 bases and J by 3 bases, with 10 bases between the two germline ends. Germline CDR1 and CDR2: MNHEY and SMNVEV (reference sequence). The CDR3 spans 14 residues. The CDR3 bases are TGTGCCAGCAGTTTAGAGGGTAGGGACACTGAAGCTTTCTTT. Residues: CASSLEGRDTEAFF.

Here the CDR3 DNA reads TGTGCTAGTGGTTTGAACAATGGCTACACCTTC. It specifies CASGLNNGYTF. The chain carries TRBV12-5 and TRBJ1-2; no reliable D call. The CDR3 runs to 11 residues. Per the germline V gene, CDR1 is LGHNT and CDR2 is FRNRAP. The V end lost 2 bases, the J end lost 6 bases, and 4 bases lay between the germline ends.

The chain has TRBV9 and TRBJ2-1; 7 nucleotides match TRBD2. The CDR3 totals 15 residues. V shed 0 bases, J shed 6 bases, and the junction held 6 bases outside the gene matches. Germline-derived CDR1 and CDR2 are SGDLS and YYNGEE. The CDR3 is CASSVGGGASNEQFF. In DNA, the CDR3 is TGTGCCAGCAGCGTAGGGGGGGGTGCCTCCAATGAGCAGTTCTTC.

The CDR3 DNA sequence: TGTGCCATCAGTTTAAACAGGGGGCTGGGGGAGACCCAGTACTTC. Translation gives CAISLNRGLGETQYF. The chain combines TRBV10-3 with TRBJ2-5; 9 positions match TRBD1. Germline lookup yields CDR1 ENHRY and CDR2 SYGVKD. The CDR3 totals 15 residues. V gave up 5 bases and J gave up 5 bases; unmatched junction bases: 9.

The CDR3 region has the DNA TGTGCCAGCAGTCCCCTGACAGGGGCCACTGAAGCTTTCTTT. Translation: CASSPLTGATEAFF. V usage is TRBV28 and J usage is TRBJ1-1; 8 positions match TRBD1. Germline lookup yields CDR1 MDHEN and CDR2 SYDVKM. The CDR3 spans 14 residues. J gave up 4 bases and V 5 bases, and 6 bases lay outside the gene matches. Full variable domain (outside the CDR3, taken from reference TRBV28 and TRBJ1-1): DVKVTQSSRYLVKRTGEKVFLECVQDMDHENMFWYRQDPGLGLRLIYFSYDVKMKEKGDIPEGYSVSREKKERFSLILESASTNQTSMYLCASSPLTGATEAFFGQGTRLTVV.

This rearrangement joins TRBV4-1 to TRBJ1-2, with unresolved D. The germline gives CDR1 MGHRA, CDR2 YSYEKL. The CDR3 spans 15 residues. Trimming left V 0 bases short and J 3 bases short, with 11 bases between. The CDR3 loop is CASSQDSRGYYGYTF. In DNA, the CDR3 is TGCGCCAGCAGCCAAGATTCGCGGGGATACTATGGCTACACCTTC.

This clone was seen a handful of times. This chain links TRBV19 with TRBJ1-4, with D unclear. V was trimmed by 3 bases and J by 2 bases, leaving 4 bases between them. Germline V gene data show CDR1 as LNHDA and CDR2 as SQIVND (reference sequence). The CDR3 totals 13 residues. CDR3 DNA: TGTGCCAGTAGTATCAGGACTAATGAAAAACTGTTTTTT. It is translated as CASSIRTNEKLFF.

This clone has just one count. The chain recombines TRBV7-2 with TRBJ1-1; no reliable D call. The CDR3 is 13 amino acids. Trimming removed 0 bases at V and 7 bases at J, with 9 bases between. CDR1 is SGHTA and CDR2 is FQGNSA in the germline V gene. The CDR3 loop reads CASSLAGESEAFF. CDR3 DNA: TGTGCCAGCAGCTTAGCGGGAGAGAGTGAAGCTTTCTTT.

V and J are TRBV7-9 and TRBJ2-5; no reliable D call. The CDR3 runs 12 residues. The germline CDR1 and CDR2 sequences are SEHNR and FQNEAQ (reference sequence). The V gene lost 0 bases and the J gene lost 4 bases, with 3 bases spanning the gap. In nucleotides, the CDR3 is TGTGCCAGCAGCTTAGCAGCAGAGACCCAGTACTTC. It yields the protein CASSLAAETQYF.

The chain joins TRBV7-9 to TRBJ2-1; D may be TRBD2 (6 bases). Trimming took 0 bases from V and 6 from J, leaving 12 bases between them. Looked up from germline, CDR1 is SEHNR and CDR2 is FQNEAQ (reference sequence). CDR3 length: 15 residues. CDR3: CASSLAGGGTNEQFF. The CDR3 bases are TGTGCCAGCAGCTTAGCCGGGGGAGGTACCAATGAGCAGTTCTTC. Combining the CDR3 with reference TRBV7-9 and TRBJ2-1 gives the whole variable domain DTGVSQNPRHKITKRGQNVTFRCDPISEHNRLYWYRQTLGQGPEFLTYFQNEAQLEKSRLLSDRFSAERPKGSFSTLEIQRTEQGDSAMYLCASSLAGGGTNEQFFGPGTRLTVL.

This clone has only one observation. The V call is TRBV7-9, the J call TRBJ2-1; 7 bases fit TRBD2. This CDR3 comprises 13 residues. Trimming removed 5 bases from V and 9 bases from J; junction bases left unmatched: 7. Per the germline V gene, CDR1 is SEHNR and CDR2 is FQNEAQ (reference sequence). The CDR3 nucleotides are TGTGCCAGCAGCCACTCGGGAGGATTTGAGCAGTTCTTC. This sequence encodes CASSHSGGFEQFF.

The CDR3 sequence is CASSEEEVGFLQETQYF. CDR3 in DNA: TGTGCCAGCAGTGAAGAAGAGGTCGGATTCTTACAAGAGACCCAGTACTTC. V is TRBV6-1 and J is TRBJ2-5; no reliable D call. This CDR3 comprises 17 residues. Per the germline V gene, CDR1 is MNHNS and CDR2 is SASEGT. The V and J ends lost 1 base and 2 bases respectively, with 17 bases between them.

V usage is TRBV4-3 and J usage is TRBJ1-3; D unclear. CDR3 length equals 15 residues. CDR1 is LGHNA, CDR2 YSLEER, per germline. Trimming left V 1 base short and J 2 bases short, with 9 bases between. DNA for the CDR3: TGCGCCAGCAGCCAAGTATTTGCGACTGGAAACACCATATATTTT. The encoded protein is CASSQVFATGNTIYF.

This rearrangement joins TRBV12-5 to TRBJ2-7; 7 bases agree with TRBD1. CDR1 and CDR2 (germline): LGHNT, FRNRAP. There are 16 residues in the CDR3. V trimming: 2 bases; J trimming: 0 bases; junction bases outside the gene matches: 7. CDR3 coding DNA: TGTGCTAGTGGTTTGTTCGACAGGGCCCACTCCTACGAGCAGTACTTC. As protein: CASGLFDRAHSYEQYF.

This clone occurred a few times. The chain joins TRBV6-5 to TRBJ1-6, with D unresolved. The length of the CDR3 is 14 residues. CDR1 is MNHEY, CDR2 SVGAGI, per germline. Trimming removed 6 bases at V and 7 bases at J, with 13 bases between. CDR3 protein: CASSFGLRNSPLHF. CDR3 nucleotide sequence: TGTGCCAGCAGCTTCGGACTGAGAAATTCACCCCTCCACTTT.

The CDR3: CASSLALDTNYGYTF. CDR3 bases: TGCGCCAGCAGCTTGGCACTGGACACCAACTATGGCTACACCTTC. This chain links TRBV5-1 with TRBJ1-2; TRBD1 is a possible D gene (5 bases). Trimming removed 0 bases from V and 2 bases from J, with 11 bases in between. The CDR3 consists of 15 residues. Germline assignment: CDR1 SGHRS and CDR2 YFSETQ.

The chain links TRBV15 to TRBJ1-6; the D is unclear. CDR1 is LNHNV and CDR2 is YYDKDF in the germline V gene (reference sequence). The CDR3 spans 14 residues. The V end lost 4 bases, the J end lost 7 bases, and 11 bases lay between the germline ends. CDR3 sequence: CATSMAVWNSPLHF. CDR3 DNA sequence: TGTGCCACCAGCATGGCAGTATGGAATTCACCCCTCCACTTT.

The rearrangement links TRBV7-2 to TRBJ1-3; 7 bases agree with TRBD1. Germline V gives CDR1 SGHTA, CDR2 FQGNSA. The CDR3 is 15 amino acids. J was trimmed by 4 bases and V by 2 bases; bases with no gene match: 5. CDR3 nucleotide sequence: TGTGCCAGCAGCTTAACCCCAGGGGGAGGAAACACCATATATTTT. Translated: CASSLTPGGGNTIYF.

J is TRBJ2-3 and V is TRBV13; TRBD2 matches at 15 bases. Germline V lookup: CDR1 PRHDT, CDR2 FYEKMQ (reference sequence). The length of the CDR3 is 18 residues. V gave up 5 bases and J gave up 4 bases; unmatched junction bases: 10. The CDR3 sequence is CASSPGLAGGPGADTQYF. Here the CDR3 DNA reads TGTGCCAGCAGCCCCGGACTAGCGGGGGGGCCGGGCGCAGATACGCAGTATTTT.

This sequence joins TRBV2 and TRBJ1-4; tentatively, D is TRBD1 (5 bases). The CDR3 is made up of 16 amino acids. Trimming removed 6 bases at V and 0 bases at J, with 14 bases between. CDR1 is SNHLY, CDR2 FYNNEI, per germline. The CDR3 coding sequence is TGTGCCAGCAGGCAAGACGGACATGCAACTAATGAAAAACTGTTTTTT. It is translated as CASRQDGHATNEKLFF. Full variable domain (outside the CDR3, taken from reference TRBV2 and TRBJ1-4): EPEVTQTPSHQVTQMGQEVILRCVPISNHLYFYWYRQILGQKVEFLVSFYNNEISEKSEIFDDQFSVERPDGSNFTLKIRSTKLEDSAMYFCASRQDGHATNEKLFFGSGTQLSVL.

Comments on this clone: At one end the junction does not follow the germline gene, possibly because of a read error. V usage is TRBV4-1 and J usage is TRBJ1-1, with D tentatively TRBD1 (6 bases). This CDR3 is 14 amino acids long. The germline CDR1 and CDR2 sequences are MGHRA and YSYEKL. CDR3 residues: CAGSQDSFGTEAFF. CDR3 DNA sequence: TGCGCCGGCAGCCAGGACAGCTTCGGCACTGAAGCTTTCTTT.

With respect to this clone: The sample holds other DNA sequences that translate to the same CDR3. The V and J genes are TRBV18 and TRBJ1-2, with 7 positions matching TRBD1. J gave up 5 bases and V 3 bases, and 3 bases lay outside the gene matches. This CDR3 is 13 amino acids long. Germline lookup yields CDR1 KGHSH and CDR2 LQKENI. CDR3 sequence: CASSPPGGYGYTF. CDR3 bases: TGTGCCAGCTCACCCCCAGGGGGTTATGGCTACACCTTC. Full variable domain (missing parts from reference TRBV18 and TRBJ1-2): NAGVMQNPRHLVRRRGQEARLRCSPMKGHSHVYWYRQLPEEGLKFMVYLQKENIIDESGMPKERFSAEFPKEGPSILRIQQVVRGDSAAYFCASSPPGGYGYTFGSGTRLTVV.